The rows below give T cell receptor beta chains drawn from one sample of a study of T cell responses to AZD1222 COVID-19 vaccine. The protocol was immunoSEQ multiplex PCR, while the TCRdb copy is restricted to in-frame clones and leaves out a portion. Of 150,000 to 190,000 clones in the sample, roughly nine tenths were seen once. Specimen: peripheral blood, collected after recovery from COVID-19. The receptors originated from an adult who had recovered from COVID-19. CDR3s include the opening cysteine and the closing phenylalanine or tryptophan. The order of the fields is V gene, clone size, J gene, D gene, CDR3 protein, CDR3 DNA. The D gene is left open where the match is weak. Rows give clone size only sometimes, using once, few, many, or a class for an expanded clone.

TRBV18	few	TRBJ1-2	-	CASSPPGLYGYTF	TGTGCCAGCTCACCACCGGGGCTCTATGGCTACACCTTC
TRBV5-1	-	TRBJ2-3	TRBD1	CASSSTGGSTDTQYF	TGCGCCAGCAGCTCGACAGGGGGGAGCACAGATACGCAGTATTTT
TRBV7-2	-	TRBJ2-5	TRBD1	CASSVGTGRETQYF	TGTGCCAGCAGCGTCGGGACAGGGAGGGAGACCCAGTACTTC
TRBV19	-	TRBJ2-2	TRBD1	CAIQTGGTGELFF	TGTGCCATTCAGACAGGGGGTACCGGGGAGCTGTTTTTT
TRBV6-5	-	TRBJ2-7	-	CASSYSFSRNEQYF	TGTGCCAGCAGTTACTCCTTTTCTCGGAACGAGCAGTACTTC
TRBV29-1	-	TRBJ2-7	TRBD1	CSVWTGTYEQYF	TGCAGCGTTTGGACAGGAACCTACGAGCAGTACTTC
TRBV5-6	-	TRBJ1-5	-	CASSPSRGSRNQPQHF	TGTGCCAGCAGCCCATCCCGAGGAAGTCGCAATCAGCCCCAGCATTTT
TRBV28	-	TRBJ2-7	TRBD2	CASSFTGTRMLRQYF	TGTGCCAGCAGTTTTACCGGGACTAGAATGCTGCGGCAGTACTTC
TRBV10-2	-	TRBJ2-1	-	CASSDFAGTYNEQFF	TGCGCCAGCAGTGACTTCGCAGGGACCTACAATGAGCAGTTCTTC
TRBV6-2/TRBV6-3	-	TRBJ2-7	-	CASSGGYTYEQYF	TGTGCCAGCAGTGGGGGGTACACCTACGAGCAGTACTTC
TRBV28	-	TRBJ1-2	-	CASSLAGRNYGYTF	TGTGCCAGCAGTTTGGCAGGACGGAACTATGGCTACACCTTC
TRBV6-6	-	TRBJ2-2	-	CASSSVGGNTGELFF	TGTGCCAGCAGTTCGGTGGGAGGGAACACCGGGGAGCTGTTTTTT
TRBV5-4	-	TRBJ2-2	-	CASREGRNTGELFF	TGTGCCAGCCGAGAGGGGCGGAACACCGGGGAGCTGTTTTTT
TRBV28	-	TRBJ1-3	-	CASSLSSGLTLGNTIYF	TGTGCCAGCAGTTTATCCTCGGGGCTGACTCTTGGAAACACCATATATTTT
TRBV5-1	-	TRBJ2-7	TRBD2	CASSLEAPGLAIYEQYF	TGCGCCAGCAGCTTGGAGGCCCCGGGACTAGCGATCTACGAGCAGTACTTC
TRBV10-3	once	TRBJ2-2	TRBD2	CAISALAGGNTGELFF	TGTGCCATCAGTGCCCTAGCGGGAGGGAACACCGGGGAGCTGTTTTTT
TRBV5-4	-	TRBJ2-1	TRBD2	CASSLELAGDNEQFF	TGTGCCAGCAGCTTGGAACTAGCGGGAGACAATGAGCAGTTCTTC
TRBV27	-	TRBJ1-5	-	CASSLLGGNQPQHF	TGTGCCAGCAGTTTACTGGGGGGGAATCAGCCCCAGCATTTT
TRBV6-5	-	TRBJ2-7	TRBD1	CASTGWDRGYEQYF	TGTGCCAGCACCGGATGGGACAGGGGCTACGAGCAGTACTTC
TRBV5-1	once	TRBJ1-1	TRBD1	CASTDQGAEDSTEAFF	TGCGCCAGCACCGACCAGGGGGCAGAAGATAGCACTGAAGCTTTCTTT
TRBV27	-	TRBJ2-1	TRBD1	CASSDRGISNEQFF	TGTGCCAGCAGCGACAGGGGGATTTCGAATGAGCAGTTCTTC
TRBV7-9	-	TRBJ2-7	TRBD1	CASSRYTGERAEQYF	TGTGCCAGCAGCCGGTACACAGGGGAACGGGCCGAGCAGTACTTC
TRBV5-1	medium-sized	TRBJ1-4	-	CASSFDRPATNEKLFF	TGCGCCAGTTCCTTTGACAGGCCCGCAACTAATGAAAAACTGTTTTTT
TRBV10-2	-	TRBJ2-3	-	CASGGTVTDTQYF	TGCGCCAGCGGCGGGACAGTTACAGATACGCAGTATTTT
TRBV4-2	-	TRBJ1-2	TRBD1	CASSQETGNGYTF	TGTGCCAGCAGCCAAGAGACAGGGAATGGCTACACCTTC
TRBV5-1	-	TRBJ1-1	TRBD1	CASSPGTGVGTEAFF	TGCGCCAGCAGCCCCGGGACAGGGGTTGGTACTGAAGCTTTCTTT
TRBV19	-	TRBJ1-1	-	CASSILPNTEAFF	TGTGCCAGTAGTATACTACCGAACACTGAAGCTTTCTTT
TRBV5-5	once	TRBJ1-1	-	CASSFFSVNTEAFF	TGTGCCAGCAGCTTTTTTTCAGTGAACACTGAAGCTTTCTTT
TRBV21-1	-	TRBJ2-5	-	CASNQGQGGSQETQYF	TGTGCCAGCAACCAAGGGCAGGGAGGGAGCCAAGAGACCCAGTACTTC
TRBV19	-	TRBJ2-2	TRBD2	CASTELASAGELFF	TGTGCCAGTACGGAACTAGCGTCGGCCGGGGAGCTGTTTTTT
TRBV2	-	TRBJ2-7	-	CASGDYEQYF	TGTGCCAGCGGAGACTACGAGCAGTACTTC
TRBV5-5	-	TRBJ1-5	-	CASSFDPEGSYQPQHF	TGTGCCAGCAGCTTTGACCCGGAGGGTAGTTATCAGCCCCAGCATTTT
TRBV7-9	-	TRBJ1-2	-	CASSLDSPYGYTF	TGTGCCAGCAGCTTAGACAGCCCCTATGGCTACACCTTC
TRBV21-1	-	TRBJ1-5	-	CASSATTREAQPQHF	TGTGCCAGCAGCGCTACCACCAGGGAGGCTCAGCCCCAGCATTTT
TRBV5-4	-	TRBJ1-2	TRBD1	CASSSPDRGRVNYGYTF	TGTGCCAGCAGCTCGCCGGACAGGGGACGGGTTAACTATGGCTACACCTTC
TRBV6-2/TRBV6-3	-	TRBJ1-2	TRBD1	CASSSGTGDYGYTF	TGTGCCAGCAGTTCCGGGACAGGGGACTATGGCTACACCTTC
TRBV19	-	TRBJ1-2	-	CASSPERSPNYGYTF	TGTGCCAGTAGCCCAGAGAGGTCGCCTAACTATGGCTACACCTTC
TRBV7-2	few	TRBJ2-7	TRBD2	CASSSLGLAGREQYF	TGTGCCAGCAGCTCCTTAGGGCTAGCGGGACGCGAGCAGTACTTC
TRBV13	-	TRBJ2-2	TRBD2	CASSLRLAGALSDTGELFF	TGTGCCAGCAGCTTAAGACTAGCGGGGGCCTTGAGTGACACCGGGGAGCTGTTTTTT
TRBV28	-	TRBJ1-5	TRBD1	CASRADRGGYQPQHF	TGTGCCAGCAGGGCGGACAGGGGGGGGTATCAGCCCCAGCATTTT
TRBV6-2/TRBV6-3	-	TRBJ1-1	TRBD1	CASSYHRDSEAFF	TGTGCCAGCAGTTACCACCGGGACAGTGAAGCTTTCTTT
TRBV7-6	-	TRBJ1-3	-	CASSPWGGQRNTIYF	TGTGCCAGCAGCCCTTGGGGGGGCCAGCGAAACACCATATATTTT
TRBV29-1	-	TRBJ2-7	TRBD1	CSGGTEMYEQYF	TGCAGCGGAGGGACAGAGATGTACGAGCAGTACTTC
TRBV21-1	-	TRBJ1-1	-	CARITTGSATTEAFF	TGTGCCAGAATAACTACAGGGTCGGCTACCACTGAAGCTTTCTTT
TRBV5-8	-	TRBJ1-2	-	CASSLAQVRRGYGYTF	TGTGCCAGCAGCTTGGCCCAGGTTAGACGAGGCTATGGCTACACCTTC
TRBV4-2	-	TRBJ1-1	TRBD1	CASSSRTGLSAEAFF	TGTGCCAGCAGCTCCCGGACAGGATTAAGTGCTGAAGCTTTCTTT
TRBV27	-	TRBJ2-7	TRBD2	CASRPRGGEQYF	TGTGCCAGCAGACCCCGGGGGGGTGAGCAGTACTTC
TRBV21-1	-	TRBJ1-1	-	CASSVCRSCGTGAEAFF	TGTGCCAGCAGCGTCTGCCGCAGTTGCGGGACAGGGGCTGAAGCTTTCTTT
TRBV9	-	TRBJ2-5	TRBD2	CASSNGGLETQYF	TGTGCCAGCAGCAACGGGGGGTTGGAGACCCAGTACTTC
TRBV4-1	-	TRBJ2-7	TRBD1	CASSQEGQGGRSYEQYF	TGCGCCAGCAGCCAAGAGGGACAGGGAGGGAGGTCCTACGAGCAGTACTTC
TRBV10-3	-	TRBJ1-6	-	CASLRDDNSPLHF	TGTGCCAGCCTCAGGGACGATAATTCACCCCTCCACTTT